The T cell receptor beta chain described here comes from a study of blood T cell repertoires in COVID-19. Study summary: Acute-phase and convalescent COVID-19 samples originated in the United States, Italy and Spain.

V lost 1 base to trimming and J lost 4 bases, with 11 bases between them. This CDR3 is 15 amino acids long. CDR1 SGHDN and CDR2 FVKESK come from the germline V gene. Participant age was roughly 18 to 100 years, and participants resided in approximately 24 US areas. All recovered Cohort 3 donors got two negative PCRs, got clearance, or saw symptom resolution. Authors' analysis steps: Amplified reference gene primers provided the basis for estimating nucleated cell counts. Here immunoSEQ multiplex PCR was the method, and the copy in TCRdb shows in-frame clones only, minus some. That table supplies the V and J calls and clone size; D and trimming were determined from the DNA. Of over 150,000 clones listed, 80% to 90% are singletons. This clone was found a few times.

The clonotype originates from a man aged 50-59 years who had recovered from COVID-19. The chain uses TRBV14 and TRBJ1-3; maybe TRBD1 (5 bases). The material sequenced was PBMCs or T cells enriched from blood (not recorded which). The CDR3 region has the DNA TGTGCCAGCAGCCAAGTCGCGGGACCCGGAAACACCATATATTTT. Translating it yields CASSQVAGPGNTIYF.